This entry concerns a single TCR beta chain. Its binding antigen is unknown. No qualities accompany the bases; no much larger clone lies one base away. The CDR3 regions of human TCRbeta chains were analyzed by immunosequencing. In the paper's pipeline: Repertoire TCRs were checked for matches against a reference library of SARS-CoV-2-specific TCRs that had been generated using the MIRA antigen-specificity platform. Breadth was defined as the fraction of unique TCRs that were SARS-CoV-2-associated, and depth was defined as the fraction of total T cells that were SARS-CoV-2-associated. Using the MIRA data, each spike-specific TCR was assigned both to the spike region to which the TCR was reactive and to a CD4 or CD8 class. Log10-transformed breadth and depth values were compared by one-way ANOVA with Sidak's multiple comparisons tests. Not all clones reach the TCRdb copy of this immuneACCESS table, which keeps in-frame sequences only. Checked studies attribute under half of the gap to unresolved V genes and leave the rest unexplained. V and J calls and clone size come straight from that table; D and trimming were deduced from the DNA. The sample yields 190,000 or so clones; 80% to 95% were counted once. The ten largest clones represent roughly 0.99% of the sample.

This record belongs to a study of T cell responses to AZD1222 COVID-19 vaccine (dated by TCRdb to about 2021). About the full investigation: TCR sequencing covered some 250 trial participants: some 210 given two doses of AZD1222 and 26 given two doses of MenACWY control vaccine. Enrollment into the trials was organized by age into subgroups of 18-55, 56-69 and 70-plus years, and those subgroups contained about 160, 30 and 59 TCR-sequenced participants, respectively.

The study at large found these results: Vaccine-associated CD4 TCRs spanned the whole spike protein, with dominant responses in regions 160-218 and 743-854. In the small 56-69-year group, the increase in depth fell short of significance, most likely because of low power. Because no day 14 peak-response samples were available, repertoires were characterized only after the peak T cell response. Reportedly, almost half of the unique spike-specific TCRs recognized epitopes lying outside the regions that are mutated in the B.1.351 and B.1.1.7 variants. After two AZD1222 doses, both the breadth and the depth of spike-specific TCRs were significantly higher than at day 0 and than in MenACWY recipients. Participants were mostly white British, with more females than males. The authors suggested clonal diversity may have been underestimated. Only six AZD1222 recipients were SARS-CoV-2 seropositive at baseline, limiting conclusions about previously exposed vaccinees.

The CDR3 spans 11 residues, from the cysteine through the phenylalanine. Only the CDR3 DNA is retained, 33 bases long and in frame from the first base. CDR1 and CDR2 are drawn from the germline V gene (reference sequence): LGHDT, YNNKEL. V loses 1 base of germline sequence and J loses 13 bases, and the interval between the two ends is 10 bases. The time point label, as the study defines it: about 28 days (+/-7) after the second vaccine dose. AZD1222 recipients whose second dose came at about 4 weeks and those whose second dose came at about 12 weeks were combined into one group, since spike-specific TCR depth and breadth did not differ between the two schedules. The vaccinee samples were drawn from two UK trials, COV001 and COV002, one of which was a single-blind randomized controlled phase 2/3 trial testing AZD1222 (ChAdOx1 nCoV-19) in healthy adults. Trial participant PBMC samples were collected at day 0 and day 28 after the second dose for TCRbeta chain sequencing.

Recombination joined TRBV3-1 (or the pseudogene TRBV3-2) with TRBJ2-5; the D gene lacks a confident call. The sequences come from peripheral blood, collected 28 days after the second AZD1222 dose. The receptor was derived from an adult who received the AZD1222 COVID-19 vaccine. This receptor has the CDR3 CASSQVGWAYF. The nucleotides are TGTGCCAGCAGCCAAGTGGGTTGGGCGTACTTC.